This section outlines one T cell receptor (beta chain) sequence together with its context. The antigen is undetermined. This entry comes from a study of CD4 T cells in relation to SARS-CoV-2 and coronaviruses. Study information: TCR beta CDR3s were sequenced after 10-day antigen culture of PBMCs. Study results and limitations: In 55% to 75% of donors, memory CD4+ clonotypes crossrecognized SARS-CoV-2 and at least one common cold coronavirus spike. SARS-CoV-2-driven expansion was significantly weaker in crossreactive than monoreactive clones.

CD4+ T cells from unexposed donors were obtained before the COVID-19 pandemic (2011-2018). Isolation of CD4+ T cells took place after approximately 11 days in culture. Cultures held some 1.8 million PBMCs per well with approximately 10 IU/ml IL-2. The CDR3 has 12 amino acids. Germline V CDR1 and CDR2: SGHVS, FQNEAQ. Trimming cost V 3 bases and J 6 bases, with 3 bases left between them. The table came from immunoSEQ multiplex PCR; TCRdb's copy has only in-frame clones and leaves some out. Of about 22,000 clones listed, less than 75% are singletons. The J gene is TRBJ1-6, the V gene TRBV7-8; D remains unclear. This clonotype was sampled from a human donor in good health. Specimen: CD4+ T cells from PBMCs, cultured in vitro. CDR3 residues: CASSFANSPLHF. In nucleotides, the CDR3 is TGTGCCAGCAGCTTTGCTAATTCACCCCTCCACTTT.